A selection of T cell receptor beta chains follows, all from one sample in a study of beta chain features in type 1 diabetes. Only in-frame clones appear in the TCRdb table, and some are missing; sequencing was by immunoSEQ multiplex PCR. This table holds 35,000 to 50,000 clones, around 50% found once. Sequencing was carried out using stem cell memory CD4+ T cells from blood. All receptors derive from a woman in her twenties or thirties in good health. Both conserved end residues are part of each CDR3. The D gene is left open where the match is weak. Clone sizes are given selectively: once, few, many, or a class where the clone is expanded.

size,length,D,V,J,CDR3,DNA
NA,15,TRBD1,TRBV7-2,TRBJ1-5,CASSSGTGTYQPQHF,TGTGCCAGCAGCTCGGGGACAGGTACTTATCAGCCCCAGCATTTT
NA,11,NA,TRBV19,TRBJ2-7,CASSKNYEQYF,TGTGCCAGTAGTAAAAACTACGAGCAGTACTTC
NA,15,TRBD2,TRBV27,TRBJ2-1,CASSLSSGSYNEQFF,TGTGCCAGCAGTTTAAGTAGCGGGAGCTACAATGAGCAGTTCTTC
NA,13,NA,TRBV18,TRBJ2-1,CASSPPSVNEQFF,TGTGCCAGCTCACCTCCTTCGGTCAATGAGCAGTTCTTC
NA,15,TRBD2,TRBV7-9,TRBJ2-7,CASSLVSSGGYEQYF,TGTGCCAGCAGCTTAGTATCTAGCGGGGGCTACGAGCAGTACTTC
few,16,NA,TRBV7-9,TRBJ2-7,CASSLAMDSLPYEQYF,TGTGCCAGCAGCTTAGCCATGGACAGCCTCCCCTACGAGCAGTACTTC
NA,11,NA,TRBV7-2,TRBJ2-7,CASSFYNEQYF,TGTGCCAGCAGCTTTTATAACGAGCAGTACTTC
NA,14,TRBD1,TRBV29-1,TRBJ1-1,CSASRGTGSSEDFF,TGCAGCGCCAGTCGCGGGACAGGCTCCTCTGAAGATTTCTTT
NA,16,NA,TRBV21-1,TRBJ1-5,CASKLRARWINQPQHF,TGTGCCAGCAAGTTGAGGGCTCGATGGATCAATCAGCCCCAGCATTTT
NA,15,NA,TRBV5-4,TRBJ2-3,CASSLRGTGKDTQYF,TGTGCCAGCAGCCTCAGGGGTACAGGGAAGGATACGCAGTATTTT
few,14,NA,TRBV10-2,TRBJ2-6,CASSVQAGANVLTF,TGCGCCAGCAGTGTTCAGGCTGGGGCCAACGTCCTGACTTTC